Given below is one T cell receptor beta chain in context. This sample was included in a study of blood T cell repertoires in COVID-19. The repertoire was sequenced with immunoSEQ multiplex PCR; TCRdb's copy has only in-frame clones and lacks some. The data show some 250,000 clones, approximately 82% seen once. The germline gives CDR1 LNHNV, CDR2 YYDKDF (reference sequence). V was pared by 1 base and J by 7 bases, with 7 bases between. CDR3 size: 12 residues. Participants were placed into cohorts based on the clinical history they reported. This receptor was taken from a man aged 40-49 years who had recovered from COVID-19. The source material was PBMCs or T cells enriched from blood (not recorded which). The rearrangement joins TRBV15 to TRBJ1-2; D gene ambiguous. The CDR3 DNA sequence: TGTGCCACCAGCAGAGTTCCGGGTGGCTACACCTTC. Translation: CATSRVPGGYTF.